Presented here are 18 T cell receptor beta chains from one specimen sequenced in a study of blood T cell repertoires in COVID-19. The protocol was immunoSEQ multiplex PCR, while the TCRdb copy is restricted to in-frame clones and leaves out a portion. The sample lists roughly 250,000 clones, about 86% occurring once. The specimen was peripheral blood. The source is a man over 45 with active or convalescent COVID-19.

V is TRBV6-6 and J is TRBJ2-7, with TRBD2 as a possible D gene (5 bases). Between the trimmed V and J ends, which lost 2 bases and 3 bases, there was a span of 14 bases. Germline lookup yields CDR1 MNHNY and CDR2 SVGAGI (reference sequence). The CDR3 contains 15 residues. The CDR3 DNA follows: TGTGCCAGCAGTTACGCCGGGGTGGGCTACTACGAGCAGTACTTC. It is translated as CASSYAGVGYYEQYF.

The chain uses TRBV30 and TRBJ1-2; possibly TRBD1 for D (5 bases). Germline assignment: CDR1 GTSNPN and CDR2 SVGIG (reference sequence). This CDR3 has 11 residues. This CDR3 reads CATGVNYGYTF. The CDR3 DNA follows: TGTGCTACGGGGGTTAACTATGGCTACACCTTC.

This clone was picked up one time. The chain links TRBV9 to TRBJ2-3; TRBD2 is a possible D gene (6 bases). V lost 3 bases to trimming and J lost 0 bases, with 11 bases between them. The CDR3 spans 15 residues. Looked up from germline, CDR1 is SGDLS and CDR2 is YYNGEE. The CDR3 here is CASSEAGTSTDTQYF. The CDR3 DNA sequence: TGTGCCAGCAGCGAGGCCGGGACTAGCACAGATACGCAGTATTTT.

V and J are TRBV6-6 and TRBJ1-1, with D perhaps matching TRBD1 (6 bases). This CDR3 spans 14 amino acids. The germline gives CDR1 MNHNY, CDR2 SVGAGI (reference sequence). V was trimmed by 4 bases and J by 8 bases, leaving 17 bases between them. CDR3 coding DNA: TGTGCCAGCAGTTTGGACAGAACACTTGCCGAAGCTTTCTTT. Encoded protein: CASSLDRTLAEAFF.

This clone occurred once. The rearrangement joins TRBV19 to TRBJ1-5, with 7 positions matching TRBD1. The CDR3 consists of 14 residues. Germline V gene sequence: CDR1 LNHDA, CDR2 SQIVND (reference sequence). V shed 6 bases, J shed 7 bases, and the junction held 9 bases outside the gene matches. CDR3 DNA sequence: TGTGCCAGTAGAGAGACAGGGCTAGGGCAGCCCCAGCATTTT. It yields the protein CASRETGLGQPQHF.

The chain links TRBV5-1 to TRBJ2-7; 7 positions match TRBD1. Germline trimming cut 0 bases from V and 6 bases from J; bases unmatched to any gene: 3. The CDR3 has 13 residues. Germline V gene sequence: CDR1 SGHRS, CDR2 YFSETQ. The CDR3 nucleotides read TGCGCCAGCAGCTTGGTAGGGGGCCCCGAGCAGTACTTC. It encodes CASSLVGGPEQYF. Full variable domain (missing parts from reference TRBV5-1 and TRBJ2-7): KAGVTQTPRYLIKTRGQQVTLSCSPISGHRSVSWYQQTPGQGLQFLFEYFSETQRNKGNFPGRFSGRQFSNSRSEMNVSTLELGDSALYLCASSLVGGPEQYFGPGTRLTVT.

This clone was detected only once. The chain is built from TRBV6-6 and TRBJ1-1; 7 bases align to TRBD1. J was trimmed by 5 bases and V by 4 bases; bases with no gene match: 7. The CDR3 is 14 residues long. CDR1 is MNHNY, CDR2 SVGAGI, per germline (reference sequence). CDR3 in amino acids: CASSSSQGGTEAFF. As DNA, the CDR3 is TGTGCCAGCAGTTCTTCCCAGGGGGGAACTGAAGCTTTCTTT.

This clone appeared a single time. The chain combines TRBV28 with TRBJ2-5; TRBD2 aligns across 7 bases. V trimming: 1 base; J trimming: 1 base; junction bases outside the gene matches: 3. The length of the CDR3 is 15 residues. Germline V gene lookup returns CDR1 MDHEN and CDR2 SYDVKM. The CDR3 DNA follows: TGTGCCAGCAGTTTATTACGCGGGGGCCAAGAGACCCAGTACTTC. Protein product: CASSLLRGGQETQYF.

The chain combines TRBV28 with TRBJ1-4; perhaps TRBD1 as D (5 bases). The CDR3 is made up of 14 amino acids. Trimming stripped 11 bases from V and 0 bases from J, with 13 bases between. The germline CDR1 and CDR2 sequences are MDHEN and SYDVKM. The CDR3 DNA reads as TGTGCCGGAGGCGGGGCCTCAACTAATGAAAAACTGTTTTTT. Protein sequence: CAGGGASTNEKLFF. Full variable domain (remainder filled in from reference TRBV28 and TRBJ1-4): DVKVTQSSRYLVKRTGEKVFLECVQDMDHENMFWYRQDPGLGLRLIYFSYDVKMKEKGDIPEGYSVSREKKERFSLILESASTNQTSMYLCAGGGASTNEKLFFGSGTQLSVL.

The V call is TRBV18, the J call TRBJ2-3; TRBD1 matches at 7 bases. V lost 4 bases and J lost 6; bases outside the gene matches: 10. This CDR3 is 15 amino acids long. Germline V lookup: CDR1 KGHSH, CDR2 LQKENI. The CDR3 nucleotides are TGTGCCAGCTCACGTACAGGGGAAGGGTTGGATACGCAGTATTTT. Translating it yields CASSRTGEGLDTQYF. Variable domain in full (rest from reference TRBV18 and TRBJ2-3): NAGVMQNPRHLVRRRGQEARLRCSPMKGHSHVYWYRQLPEEGLKFMVYLQKENIIDESGMPKERFSAEFPKEGPSILRIQQVVRGDSAAYFCASSRTGEGLDTQYFGPGTRLTVL.

This clone was detected once. This chain uses TRBV30 with TRBJ1-3, with 7 bases fitting TRBD1. The ends lost 1 base at V and 4 bases at J; junction bases unmatched: 1. CDR3 length equals 13 residues. Germline V gene lookup returns CDR1 GTSNPN and CDR2 SVGIG (reference sequence). Here the CDR3 DNA reads TGTGCCTGGAGTGGACAGGGAGGAAACACCATATATTTT. Translating it yields CAWSGQGGNTIYF.

This chain links TRBV30 with TRBJ2-1, with a possible D match to TRBD2 (5 bases). The germline V and J ends were trimmed by 1 base and 2 bases, with 12 bases remaining between them. The CDR3 has 15 amino acids. Per the germline V gene, CDR1 is GTSNPN and CDR2 is SVGIG (reference sequence). The CDR3 DNA reads TGTGCCTGGAGTGGAGGGTATAGTGCCTACAATGAGCAGTTCTTC. Translation gives CAWSGGYSAYNEQFF.

This chain uses TRBV30 with TRBJ2-7; 11 nucleotides align to TRBD1. The junction had 13 bases not matched to a gene; V was cut back by 5 bases and J by 7 bases. The CDR3 contains 15 residues. Germline V gene lookup returns CDR1 GTSNPN and CDR2 SVGIG (reference sequence). The CDR3 spells CAWDSAGTGGREQYF. In DNA form, the CDR3 reads TGTGCCTGGGACTCCGCCGGGACAGGGGGTAGGGAGCAGTACTTC.

This clone was recorded many times. This rearrangement joins TRBV30 to TRBJ1-1, with a weak D call TRBD1 (6 bases). CDR3 length equals 12 residues. V lost 4 bases, J lost 6 bases, and 12 bases lay in between. Germline lookup yields CDR1 GTSNPN and CDR2 SVGIG (reference sequence). CDR3 coding DNA: TGTGCCTGGATGGCCCCAGGGGCTGAAGCTTTCTTT. Amino acids: CAWMAPGAEAFF.

The gene calls are TRBV6-5 and TRBJ2-5; 7 bases fit TRBD1. The trim removed 8 bases at V and 7 bases at J, leaving 10 bases unmatched. Germline assignment: CDR1 MNHEY and CDR2 SVGAGI. The CDR3 has 13 residues. CDR3 bases: TGTGCCAGCCAGAGGGGGCAAGTTGGGACCCAGTACTTC. Protein sequence: CASQRGQVGTQYF.

This clone occurred once. The chain links TRBV5-1 to TRBJ2-5, with TRBD2 matching 7 bases. Germline V CDR1 and CDR2: SGHRS, YFSETQ. The CDR3 totals 14 residues. V dropped 5 bases and J dropped 3; count of bases not matched to a gene: 7. Here the CDR3 reads CASRSPGTKETQYF. In DNA form, the CDR3 reads TGCGCCAGCAGATCTCCCGGGACTAAAGAGACCCAGTACTTC.

The chain joins TRBV4-1 to TRBJ2-2; D call uncertain. Per germline, CDR1 MGHRA and CDR2 YSYEKL. Trimming took 4 bases from V and 4 from J, leaving 4 bases between them. CDR3 length equals 12 residues. In DNA, the CDR3 is TGCGCCAGCAGCCGAGCCACCGGGGAGCTGTTTTTT. Translating gives CASSRATGELFF.

The rearrangement uses TRBV19 and TRBJ1-1, with a tentative D call TRBD1 (6 bases). The CDR3 is 14 residues long. Germline lookup yields CDR1 LNHDA and CDR2 SQIVND (reference sequence). Trimming took off 8 bases at V and 1 base at J, with 14 bases between the two ends. The DNA of the CDR3 is TGTGCCAGTCAAACTATGACAGGGAACACTGAAGCTTTCTTT. It codes for CASQTMTGNTEAFF.